Sequencing of this TCR beta chain was carried out in a study of human T cells and chemical hapten exposure. Broader study findings: Versus controls, significantly more large CDR3 similarity clusters arose from expanded TCRs.

CDR1 and CDR2 from the germline V gene are SGHRS and YFSETQ. The CDR3 has 15 amino acids. The trim removed 5 bases at V and 8 bases at J, leaving 9 bases unmatched. Regarding time point: patch test 3, about 24 weeks after DPC sensitization. Regarding treatment: therapeutic diphenylcyclopropenone sensitization with weekly scalp DPC. Blood was drawn before each patch test was applied. Each donor was an alopecia patient between 18 and 70 years of age who qualified for DPC. TCRdb re-called the RACE reads through MiXCR, storing one row per CDR3 protein. In the table there are 100,000 or so distinct CDR3 sequences, around 35% of which are singletons. Comments on this clonotype: Its antigen is still unknown.

The source of this sequence is a man aged 35 to 55 with alopecia areata. Some clones in this sample may be carry-over from other donors' samples. The J gene is TRBJ2-1, the V gene TRBV5-1; 11 bases match TRBD2. The sequencing used whole blood, collected in connection with sensitization to the hapten diphenylcyclopropenone (DPC). The CDR3 loop reads CASRLGTSGTHEQFF. The CDR3 nucleotides are TGCGCCAGCAGACTAGGGACTAGCGGAACCCATGAGCAGTTCTTC. Full variable domain (rest looked up from reference TRBV5-1 and TRBJ2-1): KAGVTQTPRYLIKTRGQQVTLSCSPISGHRSVSWYQQTPGQGLQFLFEYFSETQRNKGNFPGRFSGRQFSNSRSEMNVSTLELGDSALYLCASRLGTSGTHEQFFGPGTRLTVL.